The TCR beta chain under discussion was sequenced for a study of blood T cell repertoires in COVID-19. Turning to the study itself: Sites in the United States, Italy and Spain provided acute and convalescent COVID-19 samples. Sample material is recorded as cDNA or gDNA derived from T cells, B-cell-depleted T cells, or PBMCs.

After removal of 5 bases from V and 9 bases from J, the junction contained 5 bases not matched to a gene. In germline, CDR1 is MDHEN, CDR2 SYDVKM. This CDR3 contains 14 residues. Original analysis: Counts of nucleated cells, estimated from reference gene primer amplification, were obtained. The repertoire was sequenced with immunoSEQ multiplex PCR; TCRdb's copy has only in-frame clones and lacks some. The V and J calls and clone size were taken over from that table, and D and trimming were inferred from the DNA. The data contain about 190,000 clones, 90% of them singletons. The source of this sequence is a man aged 50 or older with acute or convalescent COVID-19. What was sequenced was peripheral blood. The chain links TRBV28 to TRBJ2-1, with 12 bases fitting TRBD2. DNA for the CDR3: TGTGCCAGCAGTCGACTAGCGGGAGTGAGTGAGCAGTTCTTC. It translates to CASSRLAGVSEQFF.